The entry that follows covers one T cell receptor (beta chain) sequence. Germline V gene sequence: CDR1 SQVTM, CDR2 ANQGSEA. Trimming cost V 7 bases and J 0 bases, with 12 bases left between them. CDR3 length equals 13 residues. The data derive from a study of early T cells in non-severe SARS-CoV-2 infection. TCRdb re-called the 5' RACE reads through MiXCR, storing one row per CDR3 protein. The table shows tens of thousands of distinct CDR3 sequences, with 12% occurring only once. The receptor was derived from an adult who was a healthcare worker with PCR-confirmed SARS-CoV-2 infection or an uninfected control (not recorded which). The J gene is TRBJ2-5, the V gene TRBV29-1, with D perhaps matching TRBD1 or TRBD2 (5 bases each). Sequenced material: whole blood. The CDR3 is CSAMRDDQETQYF. In nucleotides, the CDR3 is TGCAGCGCCATGAGGGACGACCAAGAGACCCAGTACTTC.